These 25 T cell receptor beta chains share one sample of origin, sequenced in a study of response to subunit inactivated influenza vaccine. MiXCR, run by TCRdb on the RT-PCR reads, gives a single entry per CDR3 protein. The data hold just under 550,000 distinct CDR3 sequences, with 20% to 25% observed a single time. These same records also appear under a second study, on T cells expressing NK-cell markers. That source reports: What made the TCR beta cDNA was 5'RACE template switching with UMIs.

This sample comprised CD4+ T cells sorted from PBMCs, obtained 11 to 12 days after vaccination. Source of these receptors: a man between 45 and 60 years old who received an inactivated influenza vaccine.

The rearrangement links TRBV7-8 to TRBJ2-7; TRBD2 matches at 7 bases. With 1 base clipped from V and 3 bases from J, the junction kept 9 bases outside the gene matches. Germline V gene sequence: CDR1 SGHVS, CDR2 FQNEAQ. The CDR3 consists of 16 residues. CDR3 sequence (DNA): TGTGCCAGCAGCTTAGATGCCTTGGGAGGGTACTACGAGCAGTACTTC. It encodes CASSLDALGGYYEQYF.

The J gene is TRBJ2-1, the V gene TRBV19; either TRBD1 or TRBD2 may fit D (5 bases each). The CDR3 contains 14 residues. Germline V gives CDR1 LNHDA, CDR2 SQIVND (reference sequence). With 3 bases removed from V and 2 bases from J, the gap between germline ends came to 8 bases. CDR3 region: CASSIRGAYNEQFF. As DNA, the CDR3 is TGTGCCAGTAGTATCAGAGGGGCCTACAATGAGCAGTTCTTC.

The rearrangement links TRBV4-3 to TRBJ2-1; 10 nucleotides match TRBD1. The trim removed 3 bases at V and 8 bases at J, leaving 4 bases unmatched. Germline V lookup: CDR1 LGHNA, CDR2 YSLEER. This CDR3 has 14 residues. The CDR3 loop is CASSQTGGTYEQFF. The CDR3 DNA is TGCGCCAGCAGCCAGACAGGGGGCACGTATGAGCAGTTCTTC.

The genes are TRBV29-1 and TRBJ2-5; 9 bases line up with TRBD2. The V gene's germline CDR1 is SQVTM and CDR2 ANQGSEA. V lost 4 bases and J lost 0; bases outside the gene matches: 6. This CDR3 comprises 15 residues. CDR3 sequence (DNA): TGCAGCGTTGGGGCTAGCGGGGATCACCAAGAGACCCAGTACTTC. This translates into CSVGASGDHQETQYF.

The chain uses TRBV27 and TRBJ2-5, with D perhaps matching TRBD1 (6 bases). Germline V lookup: CDR1 MNHEY, CDR2 SMNVEV (reference sequence). V dropped 1 base and J dropped 5 bases, with 11 bases sitting between them. There are 14 residues in the CDR3. This chain's CDR3 is CASSLFTGWETQYF. The CDR3 DNA reads TGTGCCAGCAGTTTATTTACAGGGTGGGAGACCCAGTACTTC.

The CDR3, as DNA: TGTGCCAGCAGCTTAGCTGCGCAGGGTACCTACGAGCAGTACTTC. As protein: CASSLAAQGTYEQYF. This chain joins TRBV7-2 and TRBJ2-7, with a weak D call TRBD1 (5 bases). The V and J ends lost 0 bases and 2 bases respectively, with 11 bases between them. The CDR3 runs 15 residues. Germline V lookup: CDR1 SGHTA, CDR2 FQGNSA.

For this clonotype: A much larger clone is a single base away; this may be a read error. The V gene is TRBV12-3 or TRBV12-4, the J gene TRBJ1-1; D uncertain. The CDR3 totals 13 residues. Trimming cost V 2 bases and J 4 bases, with 8 bases left between them. CDR3 protein: CASSLCGGTEAFF. Here the CDR3 DNA reads TGTGCCAGCAGTTTATGCGGAGGCACTGAAGCTTTCTTT.

This clonotype was recorded only once. J is TRBJ2-7 and V is TRBV4-2, with 7 bases fitting TRBD2. The trim removed 0 bases at V and 3 bases at J, leaving 5 bases unmatched. Germline V gene sequence: CDR1 LGHNA, CDR2 YNFKEQ. CDR3 length equals 15 residues. The CDR3 here is CASSQDLGLVYEQYF. The DNA for the CDR3 is TGTGCCAGCAGCCAAGATCTAGGACTAGTCTACGAGCAGTACTTC.

This clonotype appeared a few times. This rearrangement joins TRBV6-1 to TRBJ1-4; D remains ambiguous. The V gene lost 4 bases and the J gene lost 5 bases, with 5 bases spanning the gap. This CDR3 is built from 12 residues. CDR1 is MNHNS, CDR2 SASEGT, per germline. CDR3 sequence (DNA): TGTGCCAGCAGTGTCCTAAATGAAAAACTGTTTTTT. This gives the protein CASSVLNEKLFF.

This clonotype has more than one count but fewer than ten. The V gene is TRBV27, the J gene TRBJ2-2; D is tentatively TRBD1 or TRBD2 (6 bases each). The CDR3 sequence is 14 residues long. V dropped 10 bases and J dropped 1 base, with 13 bases sitting between them. Germline loops: CDR1 MNHEY, CDR2 SMNVEV (reference sequence). CDR3 amino acids: CAIRGPLNTGELFF. Here the CDR3 DNA reads TGTGCCATCCGGGGGCCTTTGAACACCGGGGAGCTGTTTTTT.

The chain joins TRBV29-1 to TRBJ1-6; 8 nucleotides match TRBD1. V dropped 7 bases and J dropped 9; count of bases not matched to a gene: 8. CDR3 length: 13 residues. Germline CDR1 reads SQVTM; CDR2 reads ANQGSEA. The CDR3 loop reads CSARTGSGSPLHF. CDR3 coding DNA: TGCAGCGCTAGGACAGGGTCGGGTTCACCCCTCCACTTT.

This clonotype occurred a few times. The gene calls are TRBV6-2 or TRBV6-3 and TRBJ1-5, with TRBD1 as a possible D gene (6 bases). The V gene lost 0 bases and the J gene lost 4 bases, with 13 bases spanning the gap. The CDR3 runs to 16 residues. Germline V gene data show CDR1 as MNHEY and CDR2 as SVGEGT. CDR3 loop: CASSYSGTRVNQPQHF. For the CDR3, the DNA is TGTGCCAGCAGTTACTCCGGGACACGGGTGAATCAGCCCCAGCATTTT.

This clonotype appeared once. The V gene is TRBV12-3 or TRBV12-4, the J gene TRBJ1-1; D ambiguous. V dropped 3 bases and J dropped 1 base, with 9 bases sitting between them. This CDR3 has 14 amino acids. CDR3 region: CASSLSRWNTEAFF. CDR3 sequence (DNA): TGTGCCAGCAGTTTGAGTCGGTGGAACACTGAAGCTTTCTTT.

The rearrangement uses TRBV27 and TRBJ2-5; TRBD1 might be the D (5 bases). CDR3 length: 15 residues. The germline CDR1 and CDR2 sequences are MNHEY and SMNVEV (reference sequence). V was cut by 3 bases and J by 0 bases, with 11 bases left in between. The CDR3 is CASSLTAGYQETQYF. In nucleotides, the CDR3 is TGTGCCAGCAGTTTGACTGCAGGGTACCAAGAGACCCAGTACTTC.

The chain combines TRBV9 with TRBJ2-5, with D tentatively TRBD2 (5 bases). CDR3 length: 14 residues. Trimming took 5 bases from V and 2 from J, leaving 13 bases between them. From germline, CDR1 is SGDLS and CDR2 YYNGEE. CDR3 sequence: CASSLRGVQETQYF. The DNA of the CDR3 is TGTGCCAGCAGTCTCCGGGGAGTACAAGAGACCCAGTACTTC. The full variable domain, completed using reference TRBV9 and TRBJ2-5, is DSGVTQTPKHLITATGQRVTLRCSPRSGDLSVYWYQQSLDQGLQFLIQYYNGEERAKGNILERFSAQQFPDLHSELNLSSLELGDSALYFCASSLRGVQETQYFGPGTRLLVL.

This chain uses TRBV20-1 with TRBJ2-7; 10 bases are shared with TRBD1. The CDR3 has 15 residues. With V trimmed by 6 bases and J by 5 bases, 13 bases remained unmatched. From germline, CDR1 is DFQATT and CDR2 SNEGSKA (reference sequence). The CDR3 is CSAAGRDRGSHEQYF. The CDR3 region has the DNA TGCAGTGCCGCCGGTCGGGACAGGGGAAGTCACGAGCAGTACTTC.

The rearrangement joins TRBV20-1 to TRBJ2-3; D gene ambiguous. V was clipped by 0 bases and J by 15 bases, with 16 bases between them. Germline V gives CDR1 DFQATT, CDR2 SNEGSKA (reference sequence). The CDR3 contains 12 residues. The CDR3 coding sequence is TGCAGTGCTAGAGATCGGAACCTAAGATCATATTTT. This sequence encodes CSARDRNLRSYF.

The rearrangement links TRBV4-1 to TRBJ2-3, with D possibly TRBD1 on 6 matching bases. The CDR3 consists of 14 residues. V dropped 6 bases and J dropped 5 bases, with 15 bases sitting between them. The V gene's germline CDR1 is MGHRA and CDR2 YSYEKL. CDR3 sequence: CASRKIQGRDTQYF. The DNA of the CDR3 is TGCGCCAGCAGAAAGATACAGGGACGAGATACGCAGTATTTT.

The genes are TRBV7-2 and TRBJ2-3; D unclear. This CDR3 region has 11 residues. Germline lookup yields CDR1 SGHTA and CDR2 FQGNSA. Trimming removed 5 bases at V and 6 bases at J, with 6 bases between. CDR3 loop: CASSRMDTQYF. The CDR3 DNA is TGTGCCAGCAGCCGTATGGATACGCAGTATTTT.

This clonotype appeared many times. The chain recombines TRBV12-3 or TRBV12-4 with TRBJ2-1; D possibly corresponds to TRBD1 (5 bases). The CDR3 loop spans 14 amino acids. The ends were cut back, 5 bases at V and 5 bases at J, with 13 bases in the middle. CDR3 sequence: CASSVAVDNNEQFF. The CDR3 nucleotides are TGTGCCAGCAGTGTCGCGGTGGACAACAATGAGCAGTTCTTC.

This clonotype was seen a few times. The chain recombines TRBV28 with TRBJ1-5, with a possible D match to TRBD1 (6 bases). Trimming cost V 5 bases and J 3 bases, with 17 bases left between them. The CDR3 covers 16 residues. Germline CDR1 is MDHEN and CDR2 is SYDVKM. The CDR3 spells CASSPLKQGYNQPQHF. The CDR3, as DNA: TGTGCCAGCAGTCCCTTGAAACAGGGTTACAATCAGCCCCAGCATTTT.

The chain uses TRBV29-1 and TRBJ2-3, with TRBD2 matching 12 bases. V shed 4 bases and J 2 bases; nucleotides not matched to a gene: 7. CDR1 is SQVTM and CDR2 is ANQGSEA in the germline V gene. The CDR3 length is 16 residues. The CDR3 sequence is CSVGRLAGVLTDTQYF. CDR3 in DNA: TGCAGCGTTGGTCGACTAGCGGGAGTGCTCACAGATACGCAGTATTTT.

In the case of this clonotype: One end of the junction fails to match germline, which may point to a read error. The rearrangement links TRBV27 to TRBJ2-7; 11 bases fit TRBD2. There are 16 residues in the CDR3. Germline CDR1 is MNHEY and CDR2 is SMNVEV (reference sequence). The CDR3 nucleotides are TGTGCCAGCAGTTTAATTTCTAGCGGGAGGATTTACGCGCAGTACTTC. Amino acids: CASSLISSGRIYAQYF.

The CDR3 region is CASSYSASHGGGSYEQYF. The CDR3 nucleotides read TGTGCCAGCAGTTACTCGGCCAGCCACGGCGGAGGCTCCTACGAGCAGTACTTC. This rearrangement joins TRBV6-5 to TRBJ2-7, with D possibly TRBD2 on 5 matching bases. The CDR3 is made up of 18 amino acids. V was cut by 0 bases and J by 0 bases, with 18 bases left in between. Germline V CDR1 and CDR2: MNHEY, SVGAGI.

This clonotype turned up a few times. The germline gene is not matched at one end of the junction; a read error may be the cause. The rearrangement uses TRBV4-1 and TRBJ2-1; no firm D call. The germline V gene encodes CDR1 MGHRA and CDR2 YSYEKL. The CDR3 loop spans 11 amino acids. The CDR3 bases are TGCGCCAGCAGCCAAGTTTACCGGGCCGACTTC. It translates to CASSQVYRADF.